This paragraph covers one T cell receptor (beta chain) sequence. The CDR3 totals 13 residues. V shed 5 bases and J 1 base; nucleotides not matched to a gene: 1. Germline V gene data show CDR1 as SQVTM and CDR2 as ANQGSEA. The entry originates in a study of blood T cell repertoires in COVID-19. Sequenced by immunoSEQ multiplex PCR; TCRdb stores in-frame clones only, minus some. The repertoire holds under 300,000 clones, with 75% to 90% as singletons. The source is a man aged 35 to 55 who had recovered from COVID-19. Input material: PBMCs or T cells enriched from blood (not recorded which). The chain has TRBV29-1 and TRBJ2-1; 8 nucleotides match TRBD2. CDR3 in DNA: TGCAGCGTTCGGGGGGGGTCCTACAATGAGCAGTTCTTC. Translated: CSVRGGSYNEQFF.